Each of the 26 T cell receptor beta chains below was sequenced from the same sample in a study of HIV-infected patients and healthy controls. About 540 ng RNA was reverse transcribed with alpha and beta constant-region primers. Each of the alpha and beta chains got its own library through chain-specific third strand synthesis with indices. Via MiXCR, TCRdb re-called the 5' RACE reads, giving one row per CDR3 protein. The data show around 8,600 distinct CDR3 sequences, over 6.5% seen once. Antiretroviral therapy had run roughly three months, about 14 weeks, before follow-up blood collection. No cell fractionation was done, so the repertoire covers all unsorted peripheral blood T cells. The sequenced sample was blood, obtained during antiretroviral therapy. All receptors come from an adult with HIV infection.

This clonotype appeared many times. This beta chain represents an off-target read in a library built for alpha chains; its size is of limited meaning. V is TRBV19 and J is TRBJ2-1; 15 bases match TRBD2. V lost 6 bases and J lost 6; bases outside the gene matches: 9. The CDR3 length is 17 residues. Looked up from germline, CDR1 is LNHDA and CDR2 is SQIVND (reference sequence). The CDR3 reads CASRGGLAGGSPNEQFF. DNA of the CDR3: TGTGCCAGTAGAGGGGGACTAGCGGGAGGTTCACCCAATGAGCAGTTCTTC.

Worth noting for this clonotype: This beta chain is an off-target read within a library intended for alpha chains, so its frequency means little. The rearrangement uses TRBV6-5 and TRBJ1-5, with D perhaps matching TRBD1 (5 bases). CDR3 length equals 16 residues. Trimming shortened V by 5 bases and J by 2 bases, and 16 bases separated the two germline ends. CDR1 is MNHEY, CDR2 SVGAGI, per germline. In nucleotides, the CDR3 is TGTGCCAGCAGTCAGTCCCCGGGAGGGGGCAATCAGCCCCAGCATTTT. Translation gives CASSQSPGGGNQPQHF.

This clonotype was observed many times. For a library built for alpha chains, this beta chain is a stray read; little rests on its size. The CDR3 region is CATSKPDTHTGELFF. CDR3 DNA: TGTGCCACGAGTAAGCCGGACACCCACACCGGGGAGCTGTTTTTT. The rearrangement links TRBV24-1 to TRBJ2-2; possibly TRBD1 for D (5 bases). Germline CDR1 reads KGHDR; CDR2 reads SFDVKD. The CDR3 length is 15 residues. The V end was cut by 10 bases, the J end by 3 bases, with 17 bases between.

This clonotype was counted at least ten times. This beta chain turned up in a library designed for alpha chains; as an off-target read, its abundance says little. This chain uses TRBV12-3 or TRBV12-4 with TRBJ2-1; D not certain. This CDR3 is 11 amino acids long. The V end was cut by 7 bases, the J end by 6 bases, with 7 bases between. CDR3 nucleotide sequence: TGTGCCAGCAAAGTTGGCAATGAGCAGTTCTTC. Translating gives CASKVGNEQFF.

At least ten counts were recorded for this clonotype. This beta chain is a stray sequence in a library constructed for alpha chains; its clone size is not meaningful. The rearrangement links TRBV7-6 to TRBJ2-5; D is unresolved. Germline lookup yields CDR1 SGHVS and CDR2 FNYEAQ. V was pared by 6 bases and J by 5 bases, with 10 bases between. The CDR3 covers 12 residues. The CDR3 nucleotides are TGTGCCAGCAGAGGGTTTAGGGAGACCCAGTACTTC. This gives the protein CASRGFRETQYF.

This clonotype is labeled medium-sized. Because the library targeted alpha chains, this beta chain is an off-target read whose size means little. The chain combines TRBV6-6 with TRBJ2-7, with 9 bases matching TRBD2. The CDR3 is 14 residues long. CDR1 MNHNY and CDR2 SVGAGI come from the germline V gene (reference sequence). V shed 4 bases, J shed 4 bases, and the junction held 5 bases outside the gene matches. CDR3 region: CASSSGLADYEQYF. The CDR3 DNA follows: TGTGCCAGCAGTTCGGGACTAGCAGATTACGAGCAGTACTTC.

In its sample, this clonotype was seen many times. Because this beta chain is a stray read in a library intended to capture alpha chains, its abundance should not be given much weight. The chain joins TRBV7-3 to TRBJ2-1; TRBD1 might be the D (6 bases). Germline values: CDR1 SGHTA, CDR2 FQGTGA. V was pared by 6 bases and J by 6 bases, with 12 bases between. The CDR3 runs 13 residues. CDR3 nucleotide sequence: TGTGCCAGCAGACCCCAGGGGTCCAATGAGCAGTTCTTC. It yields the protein CASRPQGSNEQFF.

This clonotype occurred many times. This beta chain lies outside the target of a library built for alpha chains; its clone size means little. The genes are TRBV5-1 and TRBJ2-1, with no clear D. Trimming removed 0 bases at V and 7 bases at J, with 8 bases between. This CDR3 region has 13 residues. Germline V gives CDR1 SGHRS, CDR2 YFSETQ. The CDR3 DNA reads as TGCGCCAGCAGCTTGGCCAGTGCAAATGAGCAGTTCTTC. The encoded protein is CASSLASANEQFF.

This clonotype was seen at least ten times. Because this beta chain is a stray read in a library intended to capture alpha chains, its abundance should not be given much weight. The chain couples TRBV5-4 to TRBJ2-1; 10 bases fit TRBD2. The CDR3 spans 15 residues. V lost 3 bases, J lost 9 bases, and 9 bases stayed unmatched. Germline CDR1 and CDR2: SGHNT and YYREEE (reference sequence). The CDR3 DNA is TGTGCCAGCAGCTCCCTAGCGGGAGAGGTGGGTGAGCAGTTCTTC. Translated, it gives CASSSLAGEVGEQFF. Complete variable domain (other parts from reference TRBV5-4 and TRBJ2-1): ETGVTQSPTHLIKTRGQQVTLRCSSQSGHNTVSWYQQALGQGPQFIFQYYREEENGRGNFPPRFSGLQFPNYSSELNVNALELDDSALYLCASSSLAGEVGEQFFGPGTRLTVL.

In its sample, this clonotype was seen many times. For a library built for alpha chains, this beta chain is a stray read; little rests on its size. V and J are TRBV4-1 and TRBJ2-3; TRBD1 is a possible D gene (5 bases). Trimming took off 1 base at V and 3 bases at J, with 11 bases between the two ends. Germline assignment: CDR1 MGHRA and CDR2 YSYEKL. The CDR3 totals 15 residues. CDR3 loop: CASSQVGPGTDTQYF. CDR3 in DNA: TGCGCCAGCAGCCAAGTAGGTCCAGGGACAGATACGCAGTATTTT.

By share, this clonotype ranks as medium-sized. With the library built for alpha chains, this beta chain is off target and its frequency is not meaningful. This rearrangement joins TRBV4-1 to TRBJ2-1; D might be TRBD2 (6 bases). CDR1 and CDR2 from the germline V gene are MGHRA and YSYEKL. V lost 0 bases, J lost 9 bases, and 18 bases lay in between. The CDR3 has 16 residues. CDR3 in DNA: TGCGCCAGCAGCCAAGACGGGGGAAGGGCGAGGCGTGAGCAGTTCTTC. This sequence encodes CASSQDGGRARREQFF.

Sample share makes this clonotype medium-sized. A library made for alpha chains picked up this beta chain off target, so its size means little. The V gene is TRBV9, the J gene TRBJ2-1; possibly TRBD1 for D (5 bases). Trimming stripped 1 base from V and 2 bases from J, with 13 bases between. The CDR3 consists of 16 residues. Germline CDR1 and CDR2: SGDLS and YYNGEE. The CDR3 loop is CASSVSRQWTYNEQFF. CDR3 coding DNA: TGTGCCAGCAGCGTAAGCAGACAGTGGACCTACAATGAGCAGTTCTTC.

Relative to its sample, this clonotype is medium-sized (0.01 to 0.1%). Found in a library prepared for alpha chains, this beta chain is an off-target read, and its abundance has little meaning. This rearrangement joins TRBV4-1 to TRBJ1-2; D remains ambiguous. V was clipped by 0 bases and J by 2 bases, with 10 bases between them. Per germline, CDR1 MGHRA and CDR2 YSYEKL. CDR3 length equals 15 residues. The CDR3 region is CASSQESAKNYGYTF. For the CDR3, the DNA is TGCGCCAGCAGCCAAGAGTCAGCCAAAAACTATGGCTACACCTTC.

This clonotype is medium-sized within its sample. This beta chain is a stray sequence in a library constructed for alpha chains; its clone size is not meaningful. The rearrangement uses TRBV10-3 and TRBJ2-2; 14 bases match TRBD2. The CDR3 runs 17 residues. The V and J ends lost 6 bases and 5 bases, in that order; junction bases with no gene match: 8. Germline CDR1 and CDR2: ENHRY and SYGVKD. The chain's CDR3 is CAISLGLAGVSTGELFF. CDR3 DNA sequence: TGTGCCATCAGCCTGGGACTAGCGGGGGTATCAACCGGGGAGCTGTTTTTT.

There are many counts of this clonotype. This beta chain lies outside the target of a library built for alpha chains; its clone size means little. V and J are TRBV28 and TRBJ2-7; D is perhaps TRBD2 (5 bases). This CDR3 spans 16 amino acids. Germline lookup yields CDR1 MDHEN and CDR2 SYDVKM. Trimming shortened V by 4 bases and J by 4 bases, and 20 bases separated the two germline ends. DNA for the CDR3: TGTGCCAGCAGTTCCCTCCTCCGACCTGGGAGTTACGAGCAGTACTTC. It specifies CASSSLLRPGSYEQYF.

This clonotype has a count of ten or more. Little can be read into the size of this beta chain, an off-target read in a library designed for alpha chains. The CDR3 here is CASSESTVKNEKLFF. The CDR3 nucleotides read TGTGCCAGCAGTGAATCGACGGTGAAGAACGAAAAACTGTTTTTT. The rearrangement uses TRBV2 and TRBJ1-4; D unclear. This CDR3 comprises 15 residues. Trimming pared 2 bases from V and 8 bases from J, leaving 15 bases between. Germline CDR1 SNHLY, CDR2 FYNNEI.

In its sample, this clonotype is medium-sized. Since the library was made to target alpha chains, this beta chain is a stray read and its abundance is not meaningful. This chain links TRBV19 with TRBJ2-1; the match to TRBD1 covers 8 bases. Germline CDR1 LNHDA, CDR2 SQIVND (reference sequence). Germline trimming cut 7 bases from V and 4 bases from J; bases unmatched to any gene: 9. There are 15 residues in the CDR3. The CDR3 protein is CASTSGGPAYNEQFF. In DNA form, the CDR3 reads TGTGCCAGTACCTCAGGGGGCCCGGCTTACAATGAGCAGTTCTTC.

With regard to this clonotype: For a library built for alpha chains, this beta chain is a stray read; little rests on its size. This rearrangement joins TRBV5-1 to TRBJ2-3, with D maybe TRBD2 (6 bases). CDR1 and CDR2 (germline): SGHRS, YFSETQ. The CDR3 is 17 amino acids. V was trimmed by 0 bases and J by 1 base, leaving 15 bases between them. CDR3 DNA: TGCGCCAGCAGCTTGGGAGGGTCTAGCGCCCGCACAGATACGCAGTATTTT. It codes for CASSLGGSSARTDTQYF.

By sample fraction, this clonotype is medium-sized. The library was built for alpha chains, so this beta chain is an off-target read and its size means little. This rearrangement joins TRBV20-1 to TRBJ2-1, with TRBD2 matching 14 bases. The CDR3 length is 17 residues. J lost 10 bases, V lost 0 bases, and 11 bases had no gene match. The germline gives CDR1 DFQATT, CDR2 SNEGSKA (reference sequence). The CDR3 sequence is CSARDLRGTSGSSEQFF. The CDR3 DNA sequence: TGCAGTGCTAGAGATCTCAGGGGGACTAGCGGGAGTTCGGAGCAGTTCTTC.

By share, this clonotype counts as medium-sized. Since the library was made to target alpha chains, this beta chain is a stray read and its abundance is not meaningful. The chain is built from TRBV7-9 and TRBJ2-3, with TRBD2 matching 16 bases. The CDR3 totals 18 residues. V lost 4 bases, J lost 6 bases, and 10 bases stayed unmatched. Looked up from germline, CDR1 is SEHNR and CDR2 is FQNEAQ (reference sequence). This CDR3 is CASSSTMGLAGGADTQYF. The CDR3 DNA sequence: TGTGCCAGCAGCTCGACAATGGGACTAGCGGGAGGGGCCGATACGCAGTATTTT.

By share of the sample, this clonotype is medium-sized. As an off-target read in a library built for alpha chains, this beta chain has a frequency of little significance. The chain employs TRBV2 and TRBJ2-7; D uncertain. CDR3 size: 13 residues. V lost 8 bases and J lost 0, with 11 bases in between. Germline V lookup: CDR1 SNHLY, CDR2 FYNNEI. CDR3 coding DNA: TGTGCCAGCCGCCCGGCTAGCTCCTACGAGCAGTACTTC. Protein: CASRPASSYEQYF. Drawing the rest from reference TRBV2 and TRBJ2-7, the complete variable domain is EPEVTQTPSHQVTQMGQEVILRCVPISNHLYFYWYRQILGQKVEFLVSFYNNEISEKSEIFDDQFSVERPDGSNFTLKIRSTKLEDSAMYFCASRPASSYEQYFGPGTRLTVT.

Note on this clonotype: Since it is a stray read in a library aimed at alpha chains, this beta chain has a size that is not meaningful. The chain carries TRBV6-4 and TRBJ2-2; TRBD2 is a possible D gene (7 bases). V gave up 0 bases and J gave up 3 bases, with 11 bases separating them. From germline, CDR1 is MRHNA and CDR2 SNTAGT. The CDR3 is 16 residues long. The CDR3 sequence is CASSDSAGADTGELFF. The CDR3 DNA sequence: TGTGCCAGCAGTGACTCTGCGGGGGCGGACACCGGGGAGCTGTTTTTT.

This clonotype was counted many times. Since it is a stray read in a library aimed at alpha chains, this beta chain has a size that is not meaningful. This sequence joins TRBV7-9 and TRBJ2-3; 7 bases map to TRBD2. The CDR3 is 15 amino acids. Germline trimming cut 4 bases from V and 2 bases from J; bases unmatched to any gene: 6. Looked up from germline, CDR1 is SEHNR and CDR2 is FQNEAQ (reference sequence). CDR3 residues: CASSSPGTITDTQYF. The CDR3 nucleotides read TGTGCCAGCAGCTCCCCCGGGACTATCACAGATACGCAGTATTTT.

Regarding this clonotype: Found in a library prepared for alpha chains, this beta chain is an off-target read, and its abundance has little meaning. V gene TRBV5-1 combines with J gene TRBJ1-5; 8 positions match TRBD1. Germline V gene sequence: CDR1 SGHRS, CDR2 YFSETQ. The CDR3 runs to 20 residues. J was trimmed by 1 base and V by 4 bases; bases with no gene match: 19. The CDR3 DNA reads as TGCGCCAGCAGCCTAGGGTCCGGACAGGGTAGGTTGGAAAGCAATCAGCCCCAGCATTTT. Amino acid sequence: CASSLGSGQGRLESNQPQHF.

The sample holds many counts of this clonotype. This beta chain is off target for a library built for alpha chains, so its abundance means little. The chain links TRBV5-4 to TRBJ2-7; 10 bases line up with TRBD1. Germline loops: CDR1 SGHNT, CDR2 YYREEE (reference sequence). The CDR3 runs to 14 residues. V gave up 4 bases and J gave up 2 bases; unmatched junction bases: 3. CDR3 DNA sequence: TGTGCCAGCAGCCGGGACAGGGGCCCCTACGAGCAGTACTTC. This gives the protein CASSRDRGPYEQYF. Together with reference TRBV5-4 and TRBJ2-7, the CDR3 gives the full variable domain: ETGVTQSPTHLIKTRGQQVTLRCSSQSGHNTVSWYQQALGQGPQFIFQYYREEENGRGNFPPRFSGLQFPNYSSELNVNALELDDSALYLCASSRDRGPYEQYFGPGTRLTVT.

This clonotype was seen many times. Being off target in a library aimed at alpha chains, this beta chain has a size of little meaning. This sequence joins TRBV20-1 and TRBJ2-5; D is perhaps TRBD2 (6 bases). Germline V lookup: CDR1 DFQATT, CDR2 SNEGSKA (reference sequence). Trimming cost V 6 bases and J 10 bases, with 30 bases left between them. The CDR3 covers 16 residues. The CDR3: CSAPSNPGVSPWDQYF. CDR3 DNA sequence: TGCAGTGCGCCAAGTAATCCGGGAGTGAGCCCTTGGGACCAGTACTTC.